Listed below are T cell receptor beta chains from one sample, sequenced in a study of T-cell memory formation after mild COVID-19. Via MiXCR, TCRdb re-called the 5' RACE reads, giving one row per CDR3 protein. The sample lists about 110,000 distinct CDR3 sequences; about a sixth were seen once. Input material: PBMCs or a T cell subset sorted from them (not recorded which). The receptors come from an adult woman who had mild COVID-19 (a few samples of this study predate the infection). Cell type and time point are not known. The CDR3 runs from the conserved cysteine through the conserved F or W.

J gene | V gene | CDR3 protein
TRBJ2-5 | TRBV4-3 | CASSQGLAGGAGETQYF
TRBJ2-7 | TRBV20-1 | CSSRLAGYEQYF
TRBJ2-2 | TRBV13 | CASSPRDRGFTGELFF
TRBJ2-3 | TRBV12-3/TRBV12-4 | CASSPPSGGAHTDTQYF
TRBJ1-1 | TRBV5-1 | CASSLWQGNTEAFF
TRBJ2-7 | TRBV6-5 | CASSYHDSSYEQYF
TRBJ2-1 | TRBV12-3/TRBV12-4 | CASTLAGGSYNEQFF
TRBJ2-5 | TRBV6-2/TRBV6-3 | CASSYEDRGETQYF
TRBJ2-1 | TRBV15 | CATSRDPGPPGEQFF
TRBJ2-3 | TRBV27 | CASSFLGGDTQYF
TRBJ2-7 | TRBV4-1 | CASSQVIGSLYEQYF
TRBJ2-5 | TRBV7-7 | CASSLDGREETQYF
TRBJ2-6 | TRBV15 | CATSRQDRGASGANVLTF
TRBJ2-1 | TRBV4-2 | CASSPGTSGSSGQFF
TRBJ2-1 | TRBV12-3/TRBV12-4 | CASSPGTGPNEQFF
TRBJ2-7 | TRBV29-1 | CSVLLGYEQYF
TRBJ2-5 | TRBV20-1 | CSAAGRGAQYF
TRBJ1-2 | TRBV7-9 | CASSFPAGYGYTF
TRBJ2-5 | TRBV5-1 | CASSFDSGAPETQYF
TRBJ2-1 | TRBV7-9 | CASRPGTEVSPSSYNEQFF
TRBJ1-5 | TRBV9 | CASSHHPNQPQHF
TRBJ1-5 | TRBV11-2 | CASSLGPWGNQPQHF
TRBJ2-6 | TRBV4-3 | CASSQVYSVSGANVLTF
TRBJ2-1 | TRBV6-5 | CASSYDGPSSYNEQFF
TRBJ2-7 | TRBV29-1 | CSVRGGSEHYEQYF
TRBJ2-3 | TRBV11-2 | CASRYTDTQYF
TRBJ2-7 | TRBV12-3/TRBV12-4 | CASSPVWGEQYF
TRBJ2-5 | TRBV7-7 | CASSRGQEPLQETQYF
TRBJ2-7 | TRBV29-1 | CSAAGHGHEQYF
TRBJ1-2 | TRBV10-3 | CAISQGGDINYGYTF
TRBJ2-7 | TRBV7-9 | CASSLGETGSRGEQYF
TRBJ2-7 | TRBV27 | CASGPKGALYEQYF
TRBJ2-3 | TRBV12-3/TRBV12-4 | CASSLGRRASDTQYF
TRBJ1-1 | TRBV5-1 | CASSLENAFTEAFF
TRBJ2-3 | TRBV15 | CATSSVGGGSDTQYF
TRBJ2-1 | TRBV29-1 | CSDGTSVNEQFF
TRBJ2-7 | TRBV4-1 | CASSHPRTSGDYEQYF
TRBJ1-1 | TRBV12-3/TRBV12-4 | CASSFSQGWAEAFF
TRBJ2-7 | TRBV5-1 | CASSSGEGGYEQYF
TRBJ2-5 | TRBV7-9 | CASSPKRTGTLQETQYF
TRBJ2-2 | TRBV7-2 | CASSLSRGFTGELFF
TRBJ2-1 | TRBV20-1 | CSASLWSDEQFF
TRBJ1-2 | TRBV12-3/TRBV12-4 | CASSAGTGYGYTF
TRBJ2-2 | TRBV3-1 | CASSQRLAEPSYTGELFF
TRBJ2-3 | TRBV19 | CASSPLQGTDTQYF
TRBJ1-1 | TRBV9 | CASSVGTFPGPNTEAFF
TRBJ2-6 | TRBV27 | CASRPGTAAVLTF
TRBJ1-1 | TRBV11-3 | CASSAWGGTEAFF
TRBJ1-5 | TRBV3-1 | CASSQEGTDHSNQPQHF